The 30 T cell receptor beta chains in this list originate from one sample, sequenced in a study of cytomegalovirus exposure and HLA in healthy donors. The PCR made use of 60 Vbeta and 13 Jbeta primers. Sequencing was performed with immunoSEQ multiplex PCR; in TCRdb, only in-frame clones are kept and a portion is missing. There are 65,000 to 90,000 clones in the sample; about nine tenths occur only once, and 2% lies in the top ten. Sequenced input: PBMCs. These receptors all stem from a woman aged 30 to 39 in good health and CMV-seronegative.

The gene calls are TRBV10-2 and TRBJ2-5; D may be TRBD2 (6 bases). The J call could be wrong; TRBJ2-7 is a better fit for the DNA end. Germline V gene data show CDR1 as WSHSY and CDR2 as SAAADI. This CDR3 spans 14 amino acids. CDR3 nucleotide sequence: TGCGCCAGCAGGTGGGCCGGGAGTGACGGCGAGCAGTACTTC. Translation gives CASRWAGSDGEQYF.

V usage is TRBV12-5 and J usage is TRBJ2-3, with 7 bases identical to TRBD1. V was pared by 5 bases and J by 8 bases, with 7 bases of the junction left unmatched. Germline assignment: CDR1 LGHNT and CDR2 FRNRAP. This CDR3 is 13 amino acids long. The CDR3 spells CASGPTGAGTQYF. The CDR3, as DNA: TGTGCTAGTGGTCCCACAGGGGCGGGTACGCAGTATTTT.

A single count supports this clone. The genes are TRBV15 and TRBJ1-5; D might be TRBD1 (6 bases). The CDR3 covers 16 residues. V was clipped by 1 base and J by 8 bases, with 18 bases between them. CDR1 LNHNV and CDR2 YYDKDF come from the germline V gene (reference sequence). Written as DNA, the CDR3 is TGTGCCACCAGCAGAGCCACCTCGACAGGCCTTGAGCCCCAGCATTTT. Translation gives CATSRATSTGLEPQHF.

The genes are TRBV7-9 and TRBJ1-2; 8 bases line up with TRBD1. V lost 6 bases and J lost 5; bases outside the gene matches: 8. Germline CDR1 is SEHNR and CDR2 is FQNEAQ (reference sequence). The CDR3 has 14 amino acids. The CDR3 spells CASSPGQGGYGYTF. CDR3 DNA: TGTGCCAGCAGTCCTGGACAGGGAGGGTATGGCTACACCTTC.

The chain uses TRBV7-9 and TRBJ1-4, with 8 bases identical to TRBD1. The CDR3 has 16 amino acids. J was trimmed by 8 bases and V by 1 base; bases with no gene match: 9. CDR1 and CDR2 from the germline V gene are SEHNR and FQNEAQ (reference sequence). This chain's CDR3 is CASSLEGTHRGEKLFF. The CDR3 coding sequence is TGTGCCAGCAGCTTAGAAGGGACACACAGGGGGGAAAAACTGTTTTTT.

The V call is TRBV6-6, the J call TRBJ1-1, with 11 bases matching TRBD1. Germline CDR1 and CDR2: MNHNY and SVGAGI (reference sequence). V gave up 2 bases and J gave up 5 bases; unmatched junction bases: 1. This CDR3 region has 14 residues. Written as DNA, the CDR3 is TGTGCCAGCAGTTACGGACAGGGGGCAACTGAAGCTTTCTTT. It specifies CASSYGQGATEAFF.

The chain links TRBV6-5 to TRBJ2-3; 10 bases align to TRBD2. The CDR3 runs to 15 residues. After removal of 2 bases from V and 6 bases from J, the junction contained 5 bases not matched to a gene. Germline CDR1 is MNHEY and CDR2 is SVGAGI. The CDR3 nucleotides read TGTGCCAGCAGTTACGCTAGCGGGAGCCCTGATACGCAGTATTTT. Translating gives CASSYASGSPDTQYF.

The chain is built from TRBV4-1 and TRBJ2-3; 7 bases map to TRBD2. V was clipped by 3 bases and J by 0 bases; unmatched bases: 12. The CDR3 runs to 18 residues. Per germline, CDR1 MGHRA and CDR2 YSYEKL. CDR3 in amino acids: CASSHPGLGGLSTDTQYF. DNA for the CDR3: TGCGCCAGCAGCCATCCCGGACTAGGAGGCTTGAGCACAGATACGCAGTATTTT.

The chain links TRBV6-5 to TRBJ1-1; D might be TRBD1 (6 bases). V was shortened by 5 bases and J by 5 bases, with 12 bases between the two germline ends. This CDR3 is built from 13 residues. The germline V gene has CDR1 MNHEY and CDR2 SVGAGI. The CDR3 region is CASSLQGPTEAFF. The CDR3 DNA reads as TGTGCCAGCAGTCTGCAGGGGCCAACTGAAGCTTTCTTT.

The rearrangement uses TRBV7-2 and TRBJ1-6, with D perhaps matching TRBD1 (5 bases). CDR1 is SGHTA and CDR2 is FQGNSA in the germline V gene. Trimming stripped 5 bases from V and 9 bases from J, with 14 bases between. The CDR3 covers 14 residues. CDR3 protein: CASSLAQGSSPLHF. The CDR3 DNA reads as TGTGCCAGCAGCCTCGCGCAGGGTAGTTCACCCCTCCACTTT.

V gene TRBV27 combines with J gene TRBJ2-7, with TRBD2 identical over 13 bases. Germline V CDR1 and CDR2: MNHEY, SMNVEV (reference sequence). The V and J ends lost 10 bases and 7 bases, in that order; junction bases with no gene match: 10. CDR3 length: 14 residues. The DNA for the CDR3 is TGTGCCACCTCAACTAGCGGGAGGGCCCGAGAGCAGTACTTC. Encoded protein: CATSTSGRAREQYF.

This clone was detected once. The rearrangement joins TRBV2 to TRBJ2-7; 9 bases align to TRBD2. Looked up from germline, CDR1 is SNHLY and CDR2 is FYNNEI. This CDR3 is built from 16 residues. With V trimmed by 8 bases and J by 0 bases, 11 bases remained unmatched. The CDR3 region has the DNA TGTGCCAGCCTTCACCTCCTAGCGGGGCCCTCCTACGAGCAGTACTTC. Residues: CASLHLLAGPSYEQYF.

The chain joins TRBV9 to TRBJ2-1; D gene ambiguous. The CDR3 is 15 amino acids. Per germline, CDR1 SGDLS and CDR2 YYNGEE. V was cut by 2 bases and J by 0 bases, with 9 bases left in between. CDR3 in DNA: TGTGCCAGCAGCGTGACTGTTAACTCCTACAATGAGCAGTTCTTC. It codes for CASSVTVNSYNEQFF.

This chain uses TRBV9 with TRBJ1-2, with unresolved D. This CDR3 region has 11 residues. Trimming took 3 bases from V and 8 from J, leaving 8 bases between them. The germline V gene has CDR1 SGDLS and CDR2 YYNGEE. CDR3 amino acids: CASSEGVGYTF. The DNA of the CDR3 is TGTGCCAGCAGCGAGGGAGTAGGCTACACCTTC.

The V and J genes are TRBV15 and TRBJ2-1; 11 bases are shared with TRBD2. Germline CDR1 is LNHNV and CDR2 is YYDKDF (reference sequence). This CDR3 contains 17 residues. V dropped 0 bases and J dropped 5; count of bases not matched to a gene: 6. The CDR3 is CATSRDPLGLADNEQFF. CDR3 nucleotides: TGTGCCACCAGCAGAGACCCCTTGGGACTAGCGGACAATGAGCAGTTCTTC. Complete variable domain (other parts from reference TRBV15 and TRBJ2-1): DAMVIQNPRYQVTQFGKPVTLSCSQTLNHNVMYWYQQKSSQAPKLLFHYYDKDFNNEADTPDNFQSRRPNTSFCFLDIRSPGLGDTAMYLCATSRDPLGLADNEQFFGPGTRLTVL.

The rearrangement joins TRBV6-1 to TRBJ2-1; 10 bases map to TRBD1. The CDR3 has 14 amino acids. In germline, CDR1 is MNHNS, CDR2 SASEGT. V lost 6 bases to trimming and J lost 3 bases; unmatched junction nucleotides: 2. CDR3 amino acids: CASSRDRGYNEQFF. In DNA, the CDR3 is TGTGCCAGCAGCCGGGACAGGGGCTACAATGAGCAGTTCTTC.

The CDR3 loop reads CASSLGLAGVDEQYF. Here the CDR3 DNA reads TGTGCCAGCAGCTTGGGACTAGCGGGAGTCGACGAGCAGTACTTC. V gene TRBV7-2 combines with J gene TRBJ2-7, with 14 bases fitting TRBD2. Trimming removed 3 bases from V and 5 bases from J; junction bases left unmatched: 3. Germline CDR1 SGHTA, CDR2 FQGNSA. CDR3 length equals 15 residues.

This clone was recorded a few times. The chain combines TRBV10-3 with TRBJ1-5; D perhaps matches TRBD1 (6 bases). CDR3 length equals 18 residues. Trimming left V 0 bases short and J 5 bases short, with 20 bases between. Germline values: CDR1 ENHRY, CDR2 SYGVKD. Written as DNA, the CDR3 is TGTGCCATCAGTGAGTCGGGGGCGTGGGGGAAGAGGGATCAGCCCCAGCATTTT. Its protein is CAISESGAWGKRDQPQHF.

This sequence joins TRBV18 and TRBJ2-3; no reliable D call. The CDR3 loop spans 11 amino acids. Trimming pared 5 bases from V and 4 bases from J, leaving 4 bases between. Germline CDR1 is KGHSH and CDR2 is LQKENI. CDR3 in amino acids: CASSTADTQYF. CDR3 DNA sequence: TGTGCCAGCTCAACGGCAGATACGCAGTATTTT.

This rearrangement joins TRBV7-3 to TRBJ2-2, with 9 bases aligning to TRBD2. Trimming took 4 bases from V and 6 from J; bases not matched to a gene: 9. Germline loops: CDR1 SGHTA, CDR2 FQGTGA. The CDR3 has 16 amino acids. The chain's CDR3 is CASSSIAGAVSGELFF. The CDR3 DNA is TGTGCCAGCAGCTCTATAGCGGGAGCGGTATCCGGGGAGCTGTTTTTT.

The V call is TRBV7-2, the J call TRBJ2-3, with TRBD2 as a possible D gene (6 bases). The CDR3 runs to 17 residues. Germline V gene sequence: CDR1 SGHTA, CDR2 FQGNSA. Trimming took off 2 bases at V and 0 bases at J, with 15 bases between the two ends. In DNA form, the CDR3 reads TGTGCCAGCAGCTTACGACTAGTCCTTCTTAGCACAGATACGCAGTATTTT. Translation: CASSLRLVLLSTDTQYF.

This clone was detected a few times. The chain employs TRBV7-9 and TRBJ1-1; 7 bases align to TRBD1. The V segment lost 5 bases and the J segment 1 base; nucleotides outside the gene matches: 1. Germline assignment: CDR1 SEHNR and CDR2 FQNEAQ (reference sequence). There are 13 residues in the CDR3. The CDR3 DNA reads TGTGCCAGCAGCCGGGACAGGAACACTGAAGCTTTCTTT. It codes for CASSRDRNTEAFF. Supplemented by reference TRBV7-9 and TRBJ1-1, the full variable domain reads DTGVSQNPRHKITKRGQNVTFRCDPISEHNRLYWYRQTLGQGPEFLTYFQNEAQLEKSRLLSDRFSAERPKGSFSTLEIQRTEQGDSAMYLCASSRDRNTEAFFGQGTRLTVV.

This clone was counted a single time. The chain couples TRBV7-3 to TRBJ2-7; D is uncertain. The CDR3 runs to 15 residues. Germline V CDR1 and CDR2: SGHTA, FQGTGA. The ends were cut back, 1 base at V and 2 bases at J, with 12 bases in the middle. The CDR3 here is CASSLNQAGPYEQYF. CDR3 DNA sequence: TGTGCCAGCAGCTTAAACCAGGCTGGCCCCTACGAGCAGTACTTC.

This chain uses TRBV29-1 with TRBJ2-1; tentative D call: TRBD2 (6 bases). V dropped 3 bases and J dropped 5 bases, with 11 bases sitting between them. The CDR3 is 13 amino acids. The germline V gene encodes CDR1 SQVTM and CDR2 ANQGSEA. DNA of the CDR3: TGCAGCGTTGACAAGGGGAGGAACAATGAGCAGTTCTTC. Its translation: CSVDKGRNNEQFF.

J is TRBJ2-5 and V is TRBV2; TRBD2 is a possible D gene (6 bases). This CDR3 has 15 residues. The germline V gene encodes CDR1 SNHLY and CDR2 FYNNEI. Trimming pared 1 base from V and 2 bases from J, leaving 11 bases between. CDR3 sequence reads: CASSEVGDFQETQYF. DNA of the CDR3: TGTGCCAGCAGTGAAGTTGGGGACTTTCAAGAGACCCAGTACTTC.

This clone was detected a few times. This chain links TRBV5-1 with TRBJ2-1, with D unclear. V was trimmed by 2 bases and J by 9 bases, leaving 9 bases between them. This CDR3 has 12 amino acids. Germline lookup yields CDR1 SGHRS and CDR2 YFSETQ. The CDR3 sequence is CASSFTDTEQFF. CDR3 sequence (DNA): TGCGCCAGCAGCTTTACCGACACTGAGCAGTTCTTC.

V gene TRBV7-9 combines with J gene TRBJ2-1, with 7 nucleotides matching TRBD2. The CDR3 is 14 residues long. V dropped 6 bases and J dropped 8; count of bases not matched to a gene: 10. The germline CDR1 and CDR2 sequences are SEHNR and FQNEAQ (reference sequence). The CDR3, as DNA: TGTGCCAGCAGTGAAGCGGGACTGGTTGATGAGCAGTTCTTC. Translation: CASSEAGLVDEQFF.

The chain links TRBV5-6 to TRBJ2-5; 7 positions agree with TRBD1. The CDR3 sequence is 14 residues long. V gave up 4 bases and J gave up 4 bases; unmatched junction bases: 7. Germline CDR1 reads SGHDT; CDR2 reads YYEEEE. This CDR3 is CASSQQGTRETQYF. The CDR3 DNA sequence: TGTGCCAGCAGCCAACAGGGGACCCGAGAGACCCAGTACTTC.

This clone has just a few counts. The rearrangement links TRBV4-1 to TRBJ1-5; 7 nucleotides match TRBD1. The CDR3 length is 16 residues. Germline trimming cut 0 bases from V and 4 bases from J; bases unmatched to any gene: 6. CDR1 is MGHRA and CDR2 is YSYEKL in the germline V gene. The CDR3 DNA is TGCGCCAGCAGCCAAGAAGGAGGGACAGAAAATCAGCCCCAGCATTTT. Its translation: CASSQEGGTENQPQHF.

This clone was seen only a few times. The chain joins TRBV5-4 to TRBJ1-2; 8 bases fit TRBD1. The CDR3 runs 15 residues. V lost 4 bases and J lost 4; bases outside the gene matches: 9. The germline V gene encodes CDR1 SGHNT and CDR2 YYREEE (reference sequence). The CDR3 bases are TGTGCCAGCAGCCCAGGACAGGGAATGGGCTATGGCTACACCTTC. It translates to CASSPGQGMGYGYTF.